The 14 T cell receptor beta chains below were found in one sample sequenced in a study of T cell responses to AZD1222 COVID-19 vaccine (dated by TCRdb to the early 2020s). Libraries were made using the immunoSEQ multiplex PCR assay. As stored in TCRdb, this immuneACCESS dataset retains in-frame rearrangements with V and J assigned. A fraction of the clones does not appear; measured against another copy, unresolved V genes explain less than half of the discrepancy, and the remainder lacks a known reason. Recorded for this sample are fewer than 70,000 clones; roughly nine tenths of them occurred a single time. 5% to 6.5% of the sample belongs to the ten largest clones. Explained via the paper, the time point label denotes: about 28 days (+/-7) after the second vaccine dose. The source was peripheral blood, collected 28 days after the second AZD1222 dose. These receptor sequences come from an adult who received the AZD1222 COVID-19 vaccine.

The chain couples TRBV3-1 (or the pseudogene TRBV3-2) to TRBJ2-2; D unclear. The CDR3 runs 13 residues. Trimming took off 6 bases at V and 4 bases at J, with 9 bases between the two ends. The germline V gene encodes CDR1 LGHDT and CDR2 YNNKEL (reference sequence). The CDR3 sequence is CASRTYATGELFF. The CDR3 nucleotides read TGTGCCAGCAGGACCTACGCCACCGGGGAGCTGTTTTTT.

CDR3 coding DNA: TGTGCCAGCAGCTTAGATCGTTGGGGAGAGCAGTACTTC. It is translated as CASSLDRWGEQYF. The chain carries TRBV11-2 and TRBJ2-7; D remains unclear. V gave up 0 bases and J gave up 7 bases, with 10 bases separating them. Germline-derived CDR1 and CDR2 are SGHAT and FQNNGV. The length of the CDR3 is 13 residues.

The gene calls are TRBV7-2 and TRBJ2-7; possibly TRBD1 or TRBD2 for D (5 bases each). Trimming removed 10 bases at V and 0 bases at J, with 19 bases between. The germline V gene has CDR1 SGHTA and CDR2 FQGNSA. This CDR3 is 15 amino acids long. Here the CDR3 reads CATSEGSGSSYEQYF. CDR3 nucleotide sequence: TGTGCCACCTCAGAAGGTTCAGGGAGCTCCTACGAGCAGTACTTC.

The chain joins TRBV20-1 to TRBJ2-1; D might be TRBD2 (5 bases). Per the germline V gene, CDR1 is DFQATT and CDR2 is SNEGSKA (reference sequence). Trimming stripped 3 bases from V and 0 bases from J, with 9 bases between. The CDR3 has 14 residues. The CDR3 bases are TGCAGTGCTAGTTCGGGAAGCTCCTACAATGAGCAGTTCTTC. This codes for CSASSGSSYNEQFF.

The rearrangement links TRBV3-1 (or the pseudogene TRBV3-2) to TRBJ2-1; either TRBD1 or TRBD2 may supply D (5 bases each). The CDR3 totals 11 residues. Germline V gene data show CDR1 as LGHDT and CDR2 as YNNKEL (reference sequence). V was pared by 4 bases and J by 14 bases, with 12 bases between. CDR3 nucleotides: TGTGCCAGCAGCCGGGGACCCTGGAAGTTCTTC. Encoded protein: CASSRGPWKFF.

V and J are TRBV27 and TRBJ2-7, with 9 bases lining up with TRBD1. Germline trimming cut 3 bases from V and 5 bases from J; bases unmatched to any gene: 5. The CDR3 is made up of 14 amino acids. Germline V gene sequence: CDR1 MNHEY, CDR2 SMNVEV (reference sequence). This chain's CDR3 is CASSFGTGTHEQYF. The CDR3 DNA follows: TGTGCCAGCAGTTTCGGGACAGGGACCCACGAGCAGTACTTC.

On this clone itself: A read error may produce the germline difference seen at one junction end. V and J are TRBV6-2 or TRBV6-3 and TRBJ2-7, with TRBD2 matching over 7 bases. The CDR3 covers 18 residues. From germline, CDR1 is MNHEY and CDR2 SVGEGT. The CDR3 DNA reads TGTGCCAGCAGTAACTCCCAATCGCCCCTAGCGGTCACCTACGAGCAGTACTTC. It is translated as CASSNSQSPLAVTYEQYF.

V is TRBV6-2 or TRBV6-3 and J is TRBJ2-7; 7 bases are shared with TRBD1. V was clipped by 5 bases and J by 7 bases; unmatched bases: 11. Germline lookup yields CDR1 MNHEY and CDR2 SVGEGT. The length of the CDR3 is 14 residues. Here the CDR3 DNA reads TGTGCCAGCAGTCCACCCCGACAGGGTCGAGAGCAGTACTTC. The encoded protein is CASSPPRQGREQYF.

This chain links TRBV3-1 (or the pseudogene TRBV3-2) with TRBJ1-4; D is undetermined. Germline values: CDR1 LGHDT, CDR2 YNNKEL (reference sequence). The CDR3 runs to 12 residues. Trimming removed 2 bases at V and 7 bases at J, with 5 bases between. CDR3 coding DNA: TGTGCCAGCAGCCAACTCAGTGAAAAACTGTTTTTT. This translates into CASSQLSEKLFF.

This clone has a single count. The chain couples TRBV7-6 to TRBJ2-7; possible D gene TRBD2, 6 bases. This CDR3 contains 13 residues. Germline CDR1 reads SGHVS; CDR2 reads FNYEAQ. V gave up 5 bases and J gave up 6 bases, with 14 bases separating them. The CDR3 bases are TGTGCCAGCAGCCCAGGAGGGACCAGCGAGCAGTACTTC. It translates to CASSPGGTSEQYF. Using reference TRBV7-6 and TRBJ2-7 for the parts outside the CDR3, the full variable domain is GAGVSQSPRYKVTKRGQDVALRCDPISGHVSLYWYRQALGQGPEFLTYFNYEAQQDKSGLPNDRFSAERPEGSISTLTIQRTEQRDSAMYRCASSPGGTSEQYFGPGTRLTVT.

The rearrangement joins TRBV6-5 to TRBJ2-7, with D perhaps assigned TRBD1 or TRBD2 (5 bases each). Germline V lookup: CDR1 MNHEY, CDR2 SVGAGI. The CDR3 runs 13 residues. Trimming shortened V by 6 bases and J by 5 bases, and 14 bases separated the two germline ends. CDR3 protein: CASRRDRRDEQYF. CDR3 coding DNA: TGTGCCAGCAGAAGGGACCGCCGCGACGAGCAGTACTTC.

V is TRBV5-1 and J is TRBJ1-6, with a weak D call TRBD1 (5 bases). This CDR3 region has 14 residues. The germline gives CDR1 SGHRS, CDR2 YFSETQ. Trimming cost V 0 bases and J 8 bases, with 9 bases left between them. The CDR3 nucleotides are TGCGCCAGCAGCTTGGGGGACCCACATTCACCCCTCCACTTT. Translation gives CASSLGDPHSPLHF.

CDR3 coding DNA: TGTGCCAGTAGTGATCACAGGGGCGGGAGTGGCTACACCTTC. It is translated as CASSDHRGGSGYTF. The rearrangement uses TRBV19 and TRBJ1-2; 7 bases map to TRBD1. Germline CDR1 LNHDA, CDR2 SQIVND (reference sequence). The CDR3 has 14 residues. V was clipped by 5 bases and J by 7 bases; unmatched bases: 10.

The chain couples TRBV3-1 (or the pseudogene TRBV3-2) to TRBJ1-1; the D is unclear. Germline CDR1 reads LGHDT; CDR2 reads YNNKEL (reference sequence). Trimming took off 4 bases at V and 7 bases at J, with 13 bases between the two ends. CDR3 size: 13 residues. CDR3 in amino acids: CASSRRPGYEAFF. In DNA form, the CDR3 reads TGTGCCAGCAGCCGCCGGCCGGGGTATGAAGCTTTCTTT.